This T cell receptor beta chain is from a study of T cell repertoires in cytomegalovirus infection. Across the whole study: Recently described HLA-C-restricted plus well-studied HLA-B-restricted CMV epitopes were used.

This clonotype was seen only once. Its specificity is not known. A clone one base away is much larger, so this may be a read error. TCRdb re-called the reads through MiXCR, storing one row per CDR3 protein. The table records approximately 1,000,000 distinct CDR3 sequences, approximately 32% of them present only once. Findings of the study overall: The response measured ex vivo was dominated by TCR beta clonotypes (HLA-C-restricted and CMV-specific).

This CDR3 comprises 15 residues. Germline CDR1 reads SGHVS; CDR2 reads FQNEAQ. The V and J genes are TRBV7-8 and TRBJ1-5, with D perhaps matching TRBD1 (6 bases). The sequence was collected from a human donor in good health (CMV status not recorded). Some clones in this sample may be carry-over from other donors' samples. The sample was cultured CD8+ T cells from PBMCs, taken from culture after CMV antigen stimulation. CDR3 sequence reads: CASSSDSYSNQSQHF. CDR3 DNA: TGTGCCAGCAGCTCGGACAGCTATAGCAATCAGTCCCAGCATTTT.